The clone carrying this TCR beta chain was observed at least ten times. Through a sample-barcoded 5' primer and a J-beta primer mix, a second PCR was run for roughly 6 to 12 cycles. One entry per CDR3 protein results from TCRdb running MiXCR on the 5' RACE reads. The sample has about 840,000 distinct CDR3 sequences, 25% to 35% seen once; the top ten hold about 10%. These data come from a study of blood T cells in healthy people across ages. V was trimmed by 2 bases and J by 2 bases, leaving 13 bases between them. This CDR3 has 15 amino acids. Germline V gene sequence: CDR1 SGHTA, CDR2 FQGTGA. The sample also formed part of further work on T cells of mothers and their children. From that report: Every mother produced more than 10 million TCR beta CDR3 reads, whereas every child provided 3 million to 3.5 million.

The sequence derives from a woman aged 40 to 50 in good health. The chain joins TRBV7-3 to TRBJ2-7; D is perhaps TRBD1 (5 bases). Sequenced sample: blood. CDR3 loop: CASSLLGAGTYEQYF. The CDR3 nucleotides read TGTGCCAGCAGCTTACTTGGGGCAGGCACCTACGAGCAGTACTTC.